This entry lists 22 T cell receptor beta chains sequenced from one sample in a study of molecular identifiers for immune sequencing clone quantification. One entry per CDR3 protein results from TCRdb running MiXCR on the PCR reads. The sample yields 100,000 or so distinct CDR3 sequences, roughly 21% seen once. The sequenced sample consisted of naive CD8+ T cells from blood, with Jurkat cell RNA spiked in. Subset described: FACS-sorted CD8+CD4-CCR7+CD45RA+ naive T cells. The receptors come from a human donor in good health. Some libraries in this study had Jurkat cell RNA spiked in.

On this clonotype: The conserved final phenylalanine or tryptophan is absent from the CDR3, which likely points to a read error. The J gene is TRBJ1-2, the V gene TRBV6-5, with 7 bases lining up with TRBD1. CDR3 size: 14 residues. Germline CDR1 and CDR2: MNHEY and SVGAGI. V trimming: 6 bases; J trimming: 4 bases; junction bases outside the gene matches: 8. CDR3 DNA sequence: TGTGCCAGCAGCGCCGGGACAGAAGTCTATGGCTACACCTCC. Protein: CASSAGTEVYGYTS.

Concerning this clonotype: A much larger clone differs from this one at a single base, so this may be a read error. The V and J genes are TRBV2 and TRBJ2-7; 10 nucleotides agree with TRBD1. This CDR3 has 14 residues. Per the germline V gene, CDR1 is SNHLY and CDR2 is FYNNEI. J was trimmed by 6 bases and V by 6 bases; bases with no gene match: 8. The CDR3 protein is CASRPGTGDCEQYF. DNA of the CDR3: TGTGCCAGCAGGCCCGGGACAGGGGACTGCGAGCAGTACTTC. The whole variable domain, remainder taken from reference TRBV2 and TRBJ2-7, is EPEVTQTPSHQVTQMGQEVILRCVPISNHLYFYWYRQILGQKVEFLVSFYNNEISEKSEIFDDQFSVERPDGSNFTLKIRSTKLEDSAMYFCASRPGTGDCEQYFGPGTRLTVT.

This clonotype was observed at least ten times. At one of its ends the junction is not consistent with the germline gene, which may arise from a read error. The chain links TRBV4-3 to TRBJ2-7; possibly TRBD1 for D (6 bases). This CDR3 is 15 amino acids long. CDR1 LGHNA and CDR2 YSLEER come from the germline V gene. The chain's CDR3 is CASSQEVGQVYAQYF. In DNA, the CDR3 is TGCGCCAGCAGCCAAGAGGTGGGACAAGTCTACGCGCAGTACTTC.

This clonotype was recorded many times. The chain joins TRBV14 to TRBJ2-7; no firm D call. Trimming removed 4 bases from V and 4 bases from J, with 17 bases in between. The CDR3 is made up of 15 amino acids. Germline V gene lookup returns CDR1 SGHDN and CDR2 FVKESK. CDR3 sequence: CASSPGEVFGYEQYF. CDR3 in DNA: TGTGCCAGCAGCCCAGGCGAGGTATTCGGGTACGAGCAGTACTTC. Full variable domain (missing parts from reference TRBV14 and TRBJ2-7): EAGVTQFPSHSVIEKGQTVTLRCDPISGHDNLYWYRRVMGKEIKFLLHFVKESKQDESGMPNNRFLAERTGGTYSTLKVQPAELEDSGVYFCASSPGEVFGYEQYFGPGTRLTVT.

The V and J genes are TRBV28 and TRBJ1-1; no clear D gene. The CDR3 spans 17 residues. The germline gives CDR1 MDHEN, CDR2 SYDVKM. Trimming stripped 3 bases from V and 1 base from J, with 18 bases between. The CDR3 region is CASSFSPRLSTNTEAFF. CDR3 coding DNA: TGTGCCAGCAGTTTCTCCCCTCGGCTAAGCACGAACACTGAAGCTTTCTTT.

The CDR3 region is CASSLFSGSSSFTDTQYF. The CDR3 DNA reads TGTGCCAGCAGCTTGTTTAGCGGGAGCTCGAGTTTCACAGATACGCAGTATTTT. V and J are TRBV5-4 and TRBJ2-3; 9 nucleotides line up with TRBD2. The CDR3 is made up of 18 amino acids. Trimming cost V 1 base and J 2 bases; bases outside gene matches: 11. The germline V gene has CDR1 SGHNT and CDR2 YYREEE (reference sequence).

This clonotype occurred many times. The CDR3: CASSIYSPNTEAFF. CDR3 bases: TGTGCCAGTAGTATTTACAGTCCCAACACTGAAGCTTTCTTT. The chain combines TRBV19 with TRBJ1-1, with D unresolved. Trimming took 3 bases from V and 2 from J, leaving 10 bases between them. The CDR3 runs to 14 residues. The germline V gene encodes CDR1 LNHDA and CDR2 SQIVND (reference sequence).

The V and J genes are TRBV7-9 and TRBJ2-7, with 11 nucleotides matching TRBD2. Germline CDR1 and CDR2: SEHNR and FQNEAQ (reference sequence). V trimming: 4 bases; J trimming: 1 base; junction bases outside the gene matches: 9. This CDR3 is 17 amino acids long. The CDR3 DNA is TGTGCCAGCAGCTCACCTCTTCCTAGCGGGGGGTCCTACGAGCAGTACTTC. It translates to CASSSPLPSGGSYEQYF.

The table lists this clonotype with a few counts. V gene TRBV2 combines with J gene TRBJ2-1, with 10 positions matching TRBD2. In germline, CDR1 is SNHLY, CDR2 FYNNEI. CDR3 length: 18 amino acids. J was trimmed by 9 bases and V by 7 bases; bases with no gene match: 21. CDR3 protein: CASMSAGTSVYTQVEQFF. Here the CDR3 DNA reads TGTGCCAGCATGTCTGCCGGGACTAGCGTGTACACTCAGGTTGAGCAGTTCTTC.

The chain links TRBV29-1 to TRBJ1-1; no reliable D call. The CDR3 contains 13 residues. Trimming took 7 bases from V and 3 from J, leaving 15 bases between them. The germline V gene has CDR1 SQVTM and CDR2 ANQGSEA. The CDR3 region is CSAGGGSYTEAFF. For the CDR3, the DNA is TGCAGCGCTGGTGGCGGCAGCTACACTGAAGCTTTCTTT.

This clonotype appeared a few times. The J gene is TRBJ2-7, the V gene TRBV28, with D unresolved. Trimming cost V 3 bases and J 7 bases, with 16 bases left between them. CDR1 and CDR2 (germline): MDHEN, SYDVKM. This CDR3 has 14 residues. The CDR3 DNA follows: TGTGCCAGCAGTTTCTCGCCCCGACCAAGTGAGCAGTACTTC. Residues: CASSFSPRPSEQYF. The full variable domain, its missing parts supplied by reference TRBV28 and TRBJ2-7, is DVKVTQSSRYLVKRTGEKVFLECVQDMDHENMFWYRQDPGLGLRLIYFSYDVKMKEKGDIPEGYSVSREKKERFSLILESASTNQTSMYLCASSFSPRPSEQYFGPGTRLTVT.

In this sample, this clonotype turned up many times. The DNA for the CDR3 is TGTGCCAGGGAGGATGAGCAGTTCTTC. This translates into CAREDEQFF. The J gene is TRBJ2-1, the V gene TRBV7-9, with D perhaps TRBD2 (5 bases). The length of the CDR3 is 9 residues. Germline CDR1 reads SEHNR; CDR2 reads FQNEAQ (reference sequence). V lost 9 bases and J lost 8, with 5 bases in between.

On this clonotype itself: At one end the junction does not follow the germline gene, possibly because of a read error. This chain joins TRBV11-2 and TRBJ2-3; D unclear. The length of the CDR3 is 12 residues. Germline CDR1 and CDR2: SGHAT and FQNNGV. This CDR3 is CASSWDWDTRYF. The CDR3 DNA reads TGTGCCAGCAGCTGGGATTGGGATACGCGGTATTTT.

This rearrangement joins TRBV2 to TRBJ2-7; TRBD1 is a possible D gene (6 bases). Trimming removed 6 bases from V and 5 bases from J, with 14 bases in between. This CDR3 is built from 13 residues. Germline CDR1 reads SNHLY; CDR2 reads FYNNEI. CDR3 DNA: TGTGCCAGCAGCTTCATGGGGGCCAACGAGCAGTACTTC. It codes for CASSFMGANEQYF. The full variable domain, in which reference TRBV2 and TRBJ2-7 provide the parts outside the CDR3, is EPEVTQTPSHQVTQMGQEVILRCVPISNHLYFYWYRQILGQKVEFLVSFYNNEISEKSEIFDDQFSVERPDGSNFTLKIRSTKLEDSAMYFCASSFMGANEQYFGPGTRLTVT.

This clonotype has at least ten counts. The chain recombines TRBV19 with TRBJ1-6, with unresolved D. CDR1 LNHDA and CDR2 SQIVND come from the germline V gene (reference sequence). V lost 5 bases and J lost 7, with 12 bases in between. The CDR3 sequence is 14 residues long. The CDR3 reads CASSADQRNSPLHF. Written as DNA, the CDR3 is TGTGCCAGTAGTGCTGATCAGAGGAATTCACCCCTCCACTTT.

This clonotype was seen ten or more times. The V gene is TRBV6-2 or TRBV6-3, the J gene TRBJ1-5; D is uncertain. Germline CDR1 MNHEY, CDR2 SVGEGT. There are 13 residues in the CDR3. Trimming stripped 2 bases from V and 6 bases from J, with 8 bases between. As DNA, the CDR3 is TGTGCCAGCAGTTACGGTCGGGGTCAGCCCCAGCATTTT. Encoded protein: CASSYGRGQPQHF.

Ten or more counts support this clonotype. The chain carries TRBV5-1 and TRBJ1-1; no reliable D call. The ends were cut back, 0 bases at V and 1 base at J, with 7 bases in the middle. This CDR3 is 14 amino acids long. The germline CDR1 and CDR2 sequences are SGHRS and YFSETQ. For the CDR3, the DNA is TGCGCCAGCAGCTTGGCCGGGGAGAACACTGAAGCTTTCTTT. Its translation: CASSLAGENTEAFF.

This clonotype appeared a few times. The genes are TRBV30 and TRBJ2-7; 7 bases line up with TRBD1. CDR1 GTSNPN and CDR2 SVGIG come from the germline V gene (reference sequence). After removal of 0 bases from V and 0 bases from J, the junction contained 2 bases not matched to a gene. This CDR3 region has 14 residues. Here the CDR3 DNA reads TGTGCCTGGAGTGTACAGGGGATCTCCTACGAGCAGTACTTC. Its protein product is CAWSVQGISYEQYF.

This clonotype has a handful of counts. The chain combines TRBV6-2 or TRBV6-3 with TRBJ1-1; perhaps TRBD1 as D (6 bases). Germline V gene sequence: CDR1 MNHEY, CDR2 SVGEGT. Trimming stripped 4 bases from V and 6 bases from J, with 12 bases between. The CDR3 is made up of 13 amino acids. In nucleotides, the CDR3 is TGTGCCAGCAGTTTTTGGACAGCCTCTGAAGCTTTCTTT. The encoded protein is CASSFWTASEAFF.

With regard to this clonotype: This could be a read error, since a much larger clone is one nucleotide away. This chain joins TRBV27 and TRBJ2-7, with D perhaps matching TRBD1 (6 bases). CDR3 size: 14 residues. The V gene's germline CDR1 is MNHEY and CDR2 SMNVEV (reference sequence). The CDR3 bases are TGTGTCAGCAGCCTGAGTCAGGGGCTTTACGAGCAGTACTTC. As protein: CVSSLSQGLYEQYF.

This clonotype has just a few counts. V is TRBV7-9 and J is TRBJ1-1; D may be TRBD1 (6 bases). CDR1 is SEHNR and CDR2 is FQNEAQ in the germline V gene (reference sequence). V was pared by 4 bases and J by 4 bases, with 19 bases between. The CDR3 has 16 amino acids. The CDR3 DNA reads TGTGCCAGCAGCTCACCTAAGACAGGTTTGGGCACTGAAGCTTTCTTT. The encoded protein is CASSSPKTGLGTEAFF. Complete variable domain (other parts from reference TRBV7-9 and TRBJ1-1): DTGVSQNPRHKITKRGQNVTFRCDPISEHNRLYWYRQTLGQGPEFLTYFQNEAQLEKSRLLSDRFSAERPKGSFSTLEIQRTEQGDSAMYLCASSSPKTGLGTEAFFGQGTRLTVV.

A note on this clonotype: This could be a read error, since a much larger clone is one nucleotide away. The V call is TRBV29-1, the J call TRBJ1-2; D may be TRBD1 (5 bases). V shed 6 bases and J shed 6 bases, with 17 bases lying between them. The CDR3 is 13 amino acids. CDR1 and CDR2 from the germline V gene are SQVTM and ANQGSEA. The CDR3 is CSVQETRGDGYTF. Here the CDR3 DNA reads TGCAGCGTGCAGGAGACGCGGGGGGATGGCTACACCTTC.